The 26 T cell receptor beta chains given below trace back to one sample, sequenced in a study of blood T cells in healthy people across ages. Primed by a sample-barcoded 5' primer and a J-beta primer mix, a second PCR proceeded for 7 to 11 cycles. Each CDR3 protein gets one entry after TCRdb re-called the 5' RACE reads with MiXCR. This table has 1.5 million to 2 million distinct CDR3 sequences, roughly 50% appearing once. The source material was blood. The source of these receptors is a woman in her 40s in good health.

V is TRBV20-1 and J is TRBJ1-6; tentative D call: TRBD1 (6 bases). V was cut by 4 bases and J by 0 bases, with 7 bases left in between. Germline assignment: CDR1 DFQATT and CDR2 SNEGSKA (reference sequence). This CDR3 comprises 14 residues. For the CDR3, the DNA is TGCAGTGCTACGACAGGCTCCTATAATTCACCCCTCCACTTT. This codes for CSATTGSYNSPLHF.

In DNA, the CDR3 is TGTGCCAGCAGCCAACCCCAACAGGTACCTAACTATGGCTACACCTTC. Translation gives CASSQPQQVPNYGYTF. This chain connects TRBV4-2 to TRBJ1-2, with D possibly matching TRBD1 (5 bases). The germline V and J ends were trimmed by 2 bases and 0 bases, with 13 bases remaining between them. This CDR3 region has 16 residues. Germline CDR1 and CDR2: LGHNA and YNFKEQ.

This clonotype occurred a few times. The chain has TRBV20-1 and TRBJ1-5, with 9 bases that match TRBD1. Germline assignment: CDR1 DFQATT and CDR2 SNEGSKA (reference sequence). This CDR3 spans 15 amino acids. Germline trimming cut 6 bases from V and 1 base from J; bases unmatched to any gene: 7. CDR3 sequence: CSAKTGGWSNQPQHF. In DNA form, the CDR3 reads TGCAGTGCAAAAACAGGGGGCTGGAGCAATCAGCCCCAGCATTTT.

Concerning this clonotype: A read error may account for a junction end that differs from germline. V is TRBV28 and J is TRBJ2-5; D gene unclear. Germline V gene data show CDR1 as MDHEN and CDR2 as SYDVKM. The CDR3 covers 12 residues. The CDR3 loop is CACSSNLETQYF. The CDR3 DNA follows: TGTGCCTGCAGTTCGAACTTAGAGACCCAGTACTTC.

CDR3 residues: CASSTRVVSHNEQFF. CDR3 nucleotide sequence: TGCGCCAGCAGCACGAGGGTTGTAAGCCACAATGAGCAGTTCTTC. V gene TRBV5-1 combines with J gene TRBJ2-1; D might be TRBD2 (5 bases). V was pared by 4 bases and J by 5 bases, with 16 bases between. Germline V gene sequence: CDR1 SGHRS, CDR2 YFSETQ. The CDR3 is 15 residues long.

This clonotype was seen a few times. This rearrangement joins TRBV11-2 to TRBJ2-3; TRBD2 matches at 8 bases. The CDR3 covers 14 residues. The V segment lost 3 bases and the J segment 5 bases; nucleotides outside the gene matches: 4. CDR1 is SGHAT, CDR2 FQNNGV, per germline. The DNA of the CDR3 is TGTGCCAGCAGCTTTGGACTAGCTCAAGATACGCAGTATTTT. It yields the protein CASSFGLAQDTQYF.

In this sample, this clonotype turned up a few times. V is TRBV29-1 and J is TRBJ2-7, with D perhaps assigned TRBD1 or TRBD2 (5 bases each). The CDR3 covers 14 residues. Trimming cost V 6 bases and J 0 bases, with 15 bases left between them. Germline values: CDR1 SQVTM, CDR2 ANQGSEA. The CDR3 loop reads CSVGRGAGSYEQYF. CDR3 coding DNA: TGCAGCGTGGGAAGGGGAGCAGGCTCCTACGAGCAGTACTTC.

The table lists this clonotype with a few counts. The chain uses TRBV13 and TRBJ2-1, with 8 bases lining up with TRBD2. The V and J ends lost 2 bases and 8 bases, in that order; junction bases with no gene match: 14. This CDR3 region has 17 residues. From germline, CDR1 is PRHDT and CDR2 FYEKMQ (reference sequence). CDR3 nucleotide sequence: TGTGCCAGCAGCTTACGGGGGGGTGTATTCGGCGAGGATGAGCAGTTCTTC. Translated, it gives CASSLRGGVFGEDEQFF. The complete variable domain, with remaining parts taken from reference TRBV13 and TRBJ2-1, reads AAGVIQSPRHLIKEKRETATLKCYPIPRHDTVYWYQQGPGQDPQFLISFYEKMQSDKGSIPDRFSAQQFSDYHSELNMSSLELGDSALYFCASSLRGGVFGEDEQFFGPGTRLTVL.

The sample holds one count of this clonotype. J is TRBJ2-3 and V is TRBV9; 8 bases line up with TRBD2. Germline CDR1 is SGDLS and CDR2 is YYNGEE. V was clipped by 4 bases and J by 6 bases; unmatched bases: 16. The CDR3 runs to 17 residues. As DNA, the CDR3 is TGTGCCAGCAGCTCACCCTTAAGCGGGGGATCCCCTGATACGCAGTATTTT. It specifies CASSSPLSGGSPDTQYF.

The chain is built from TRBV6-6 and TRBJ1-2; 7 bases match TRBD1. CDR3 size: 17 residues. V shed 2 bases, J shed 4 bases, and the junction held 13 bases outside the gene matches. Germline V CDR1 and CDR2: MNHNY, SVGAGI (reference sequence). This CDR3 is CASSYTGRARDSYGYTF. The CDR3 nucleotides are TGTGCCAGCAGTTACACCGGAAGGGCCCGGGACAGCTATGGCTACACCTTC.

The CDR3 loop is CASSGQGVSSYNSPLHF. In DNA, the CDR3 is TGTGCCAGCAGTGGACAGGGGGTGAGCTCCTATAATTCACCCCTCCACTTT. V is TRBV12-3 or TRBV12-4 and J is TRBJ1-6; TRBD1 agrees at 10 bases. V dropped 5 bases and J dropped 0; count of bases not matched to a gene: 4. This CDR3 contains 17 residues.

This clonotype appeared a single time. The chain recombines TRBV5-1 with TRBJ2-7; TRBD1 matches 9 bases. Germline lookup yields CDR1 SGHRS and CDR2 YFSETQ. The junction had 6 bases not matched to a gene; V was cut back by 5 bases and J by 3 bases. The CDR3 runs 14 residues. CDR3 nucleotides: TGCGCCAGCAGGTACTGGACAGGGGACTACGAGCAGTACTTC. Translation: CASRYWTGDYEQYF.

The CDR3 DNA reads TGTGCCAGCAGCGGACTAGCGATCGAGACCCAGTACTTC. Protein sequence: CASSGLAIETQYF. The V gene is TRBV7-9, the J gene TRBJ2-7; 9 bases agree with TRBD2. Gene TRBJ2-5 matches the end of the DNA better, so the J call may be wrong. The CDR3 sequence is 13 residues long. Looked up from germline, CDR1 is SEHNR and CDR2 is FQNEAQ (reference sequence).

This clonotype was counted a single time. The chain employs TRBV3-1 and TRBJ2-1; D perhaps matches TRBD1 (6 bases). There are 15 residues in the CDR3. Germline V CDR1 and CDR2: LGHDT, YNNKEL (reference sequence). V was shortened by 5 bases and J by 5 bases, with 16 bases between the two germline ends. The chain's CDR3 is CASSRAGVGDNEQFF. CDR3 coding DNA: TGTGCCAGCAGCAGAGCAGGGGTTGGGGACAATGAGCAGTTCTTC.

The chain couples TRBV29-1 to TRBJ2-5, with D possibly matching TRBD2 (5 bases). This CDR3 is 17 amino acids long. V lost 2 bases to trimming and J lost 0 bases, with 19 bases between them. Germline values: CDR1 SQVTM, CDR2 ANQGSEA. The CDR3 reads CSVEPTGTQSDQETQYF. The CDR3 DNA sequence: TGCAGCGTTGAACCTACGGGAACCCAATCGGACCAAGAGACCCAGTACTTC.

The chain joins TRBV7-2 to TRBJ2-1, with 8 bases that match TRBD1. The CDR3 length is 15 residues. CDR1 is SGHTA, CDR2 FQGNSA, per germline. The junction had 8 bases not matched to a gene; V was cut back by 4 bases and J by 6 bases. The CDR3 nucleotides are TGTGCCAGCAGCTCCTATTCGACAGGGGTCAATGAGCAGTTCTTC. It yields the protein CASSSYSTGVNEQFF.

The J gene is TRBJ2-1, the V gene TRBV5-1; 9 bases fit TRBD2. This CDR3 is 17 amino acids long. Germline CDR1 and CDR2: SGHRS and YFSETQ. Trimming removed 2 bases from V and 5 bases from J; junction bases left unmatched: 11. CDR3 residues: CASSFFSGGYIDNEQFF. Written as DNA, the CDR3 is TGCGCCAGCAGCTTTTTTAGCGGGGGCTACATAGACAATGAGCAGTTCTTC. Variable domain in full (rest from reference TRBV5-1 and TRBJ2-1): KAGVTQTPRYLIKTRGQQVTLSCSPISGHRSVSWYQQTPGQGLQFLFEYFSETQRNKGNFPGRFSGRQFSNSRSEMNVSTLELGDSALYLCASSFFSGGYIDNEQFFGPGTRLTVL.

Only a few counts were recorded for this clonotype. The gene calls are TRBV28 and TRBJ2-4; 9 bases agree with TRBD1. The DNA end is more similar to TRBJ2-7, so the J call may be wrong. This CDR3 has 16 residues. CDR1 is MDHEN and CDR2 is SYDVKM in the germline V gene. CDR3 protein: CASSPTPGTGIHEQYF. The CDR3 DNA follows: TGTGCCAGCAGTCCGACTCCCGGGACAGGGATCCACGAGCAGTACTTC.

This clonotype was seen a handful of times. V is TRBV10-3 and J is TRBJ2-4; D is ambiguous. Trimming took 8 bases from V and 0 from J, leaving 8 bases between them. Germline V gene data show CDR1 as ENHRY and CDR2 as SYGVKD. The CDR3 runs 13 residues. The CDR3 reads CAIAGSAKNIQYF. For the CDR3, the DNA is TGTGCCATCGCTGGATCAGCCAAAAACATTCAGTACTTC.

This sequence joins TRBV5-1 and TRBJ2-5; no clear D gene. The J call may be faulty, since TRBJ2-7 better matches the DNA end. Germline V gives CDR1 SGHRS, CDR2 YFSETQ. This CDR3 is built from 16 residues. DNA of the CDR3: TGCGCCAGCAGCTTGGGACTGCTTGGGAAGACCTACGAGCAGTACTTC. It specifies CASSLGLLGKTYEQYF.

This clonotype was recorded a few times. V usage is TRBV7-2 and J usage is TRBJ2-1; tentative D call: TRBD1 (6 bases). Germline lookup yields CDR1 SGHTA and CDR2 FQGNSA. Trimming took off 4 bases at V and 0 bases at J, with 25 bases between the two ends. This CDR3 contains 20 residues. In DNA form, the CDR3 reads TGTGCCAGCAGCTCAAAGATACCAGGTAGACAGGCCTTCTCCTACAATGAGCAGTTCTTC. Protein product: CASSSKIPGRQAFSYNEQFF.

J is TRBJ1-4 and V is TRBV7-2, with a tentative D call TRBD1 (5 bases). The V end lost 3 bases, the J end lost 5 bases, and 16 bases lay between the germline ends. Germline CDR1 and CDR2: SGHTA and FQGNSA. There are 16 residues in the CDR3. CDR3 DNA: TGTGCCAGCAGCTTCATTTGGGGACTGAAGAATGAAAAACTGTTTTTT. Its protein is CASSFIWGLKNEKLFF. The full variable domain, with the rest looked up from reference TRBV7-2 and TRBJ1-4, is GAGVSQSPSNKVTEKGKDVELRCDPISGHTALYWYRQSLGQGLEFLIYFQGNSAPDKSGLPSDRFSAERTGGSVSTLTIQRTQQEDSAVYLCASSFIWGLKNEKLFFGSGTQLSVL.

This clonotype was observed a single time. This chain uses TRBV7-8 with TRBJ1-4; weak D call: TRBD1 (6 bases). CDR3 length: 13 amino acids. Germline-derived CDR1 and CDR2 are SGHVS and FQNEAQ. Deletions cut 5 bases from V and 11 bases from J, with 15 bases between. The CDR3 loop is CASSGGGARKLFF. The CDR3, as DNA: TGTGCCAGCAGCGGCGGGGGGGCGAGGAAACTGTTTTTT.

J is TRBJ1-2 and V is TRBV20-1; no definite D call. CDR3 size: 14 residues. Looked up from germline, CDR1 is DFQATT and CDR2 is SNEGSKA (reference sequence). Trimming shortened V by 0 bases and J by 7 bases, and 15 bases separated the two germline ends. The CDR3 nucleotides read TGCAGTGCTAGAGATCGGGGAGCCCGCCTTGGCTACACCTTC. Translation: CSARDRGARLGYTF.

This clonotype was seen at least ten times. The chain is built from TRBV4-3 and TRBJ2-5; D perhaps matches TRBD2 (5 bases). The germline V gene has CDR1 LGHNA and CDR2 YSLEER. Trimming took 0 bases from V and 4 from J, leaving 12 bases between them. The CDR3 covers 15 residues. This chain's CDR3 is CASSQDRRGRETQYF. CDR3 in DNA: TGCGCCAGCAGCCAAGATCGTCGGGGAAGAGAGACCCAGTACTTC.

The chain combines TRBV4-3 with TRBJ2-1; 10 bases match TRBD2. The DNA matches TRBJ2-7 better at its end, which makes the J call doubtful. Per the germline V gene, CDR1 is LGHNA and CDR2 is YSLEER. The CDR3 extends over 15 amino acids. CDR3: CASSQEGLANNEQYF. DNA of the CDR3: TGCGCCAGCAGCCAAGAGGGACTAGCGAACAATGAGCAGTACTTC.